The 2 T cell receptor beta chains reported below all come from one sample, sequenced in a study of cytomegalovirus exposure and HLA in healthy donors (dated 2017 in TCRdb). Receptors were amplified or captured by the immunoSEQ multiplex PCR assay. TCRdb retrieved this table from immuneACCESS and kept in-frame rearrangements only. Not all clones are present; in checked studies, unresolved V genes account for under half, and no reason is known for the remainder. The sample data list 150,000 to 200,000 clones, and about 80% of these were observed just once. The top ten constitute around 6.7% of the sample. Material for sequencing was PBMCs. Receptors originate from a man between 18 and 35 years old in good health and CMV-seropositive.

The rearrangement joins TRBV7-2 to TRBJ2-1; 7 nucleotides match TRBD2. The CDR3 is 17 amino acids. V lost 2 bases, J lost 1 base, and 8 bases stayed unmatched. Looked up from germline, CDR1 is SGHTA and CDR2 is FQGNSA. CDR3 sequence reads: CASSLTASGRSYNEQFF. The CDR3 DNA sequence: TGTGCCAGCAGCTTAACGGCTAGCGGCCGTTCCTACAATGAGCAGTTCTTC.

This clone was counted once. The chain is built from TRBV4-3 and TRBJ1-1; 9 bases are a match to TRBD1. Trimming cost V 0 bases and J 8 bases; bases outside gene matches: 1. The CDR3 length is 13 residues. The germline V gene encodes CDR1 LGHNA and CDR2 YSLEER. CDR3 residues: CASSQDGTGEAFF. The DNA for the CDR3 is TGCGCCAGCAGCCAAGACGGGACAGGGGAAGCTTTCTTT.